One and the same sample provided the 12 T cell receptor beta chains below, sequenced in a study of blood T cell repertoires in COVID-19 (dated by TCRdb to about 2020). Library generation was performed with the immunoSEQ multiplex PCR assay. TCRdb stores this immuneACCESS table with in-frame sequences only. Part of the clones is absent; in the studies checked, under half of the shortfall reflects unresolved V genes, and no reason is known for the rest. In this sample the table shows under 400,000 clones, roughly 86% of which occur a single time. The top ten constitute more than 9% of the sample. Sequences were obtained from peripheral blood. The source is a woman between 25 and 40 years old with COVID-19, enrolled during active disease.

The V gene is TRBV7-8, the J gene TRBJ2-7; the D gene is possibly TRBD1 (6 bases). This CDR3 has 11 amino acids. Germline V gene lookup returns CDR1 SGHVS and CDR2 FQNEAQ. Trimming took off 6 bases at V and 7 bases at J, with 10 bases between the two ends. This CDR3 reads CASSFRGEQYF. The CDR3 DNA reads as TGTGCCAGCAGTTTTAGGGGGGAGCAGTACTTC.

V and J are TRBV6-1 and TRBJ2-7, with D uncertain. CDR1 and CDR2 from the germline V gene are MNHNS and SASEGT. This CDR3 region has 17 residues. Trimming removed 3 bases at V and 1 base at J, with 19 bases between. CDR3 protein: CASSDPPPWALSYEQYF. The CDR3 nucleotides are TGTGCCAGCAGTGACCCTCCACCTTGGGCCCTTTCCTACGAGCAGTACTTC.

This rearrangement joins TRBV25-1 to TRBJ2-1; 8 nucleotides line up with TRBD1. This CDR3 spans 14 amino acids. From germline, CDR1 is MGHDK and CDR2 SYGVNS. V lost 4 bases to trimming and J lost 7 bases; unmatched junction nucleotides: 6. CDR3 region: CASSALDRANEQFF. The CDR3 DNA follows: TGTGCCAGCAGTGCCTTGGACAGGGCTAATGAGCAGTTCTTC.

This clone was detected a few times. V usage is TRBV2 and J usage is TRBJ2-3; 10 bases fit TRBD1. CDR1 SNHLY and CDR2 FYNNEI come from the germline V gene. This CDR3 is 15 amino acids long. The trim removed 6 bases at V and 3 bases at J, leaving 6 bases unmatched. The CDR3: CASRAGTGVTDTQYF. CDR3 DNA: TGTGCCAGCAGAGCCGGGACAGGGGTTACAGATACGCAGTATTTT.

J is TRBJ2-3 and V is TRBV7-2; D is uncertain. The V gene's germline CDR1 is SGHTA and CDR2 FQGNSA. Between the trimmed V and J ends, which lost 5 bases and 3 bases, there was a span of 18 bases. This CDR3 comprises 16 residues. The CDR3 coding sequence is TGTGCCAGCAGCGTCTATCCCTCTCTTAATACAGATACGCAGTATTTT. Amino acid sequence: CASSVYPSLNTDTQYF.

In its sample, this clone was seen a few times. One base away lies a much larger clone, so this may be a sequencing read error. Written as DNA, the CDR3 is TGTGCCAGCAGTTACGGCTCTGGAAACACCATATATTTT. Protein product: CASSYGSGNTIYF. J is TRBJ1-3 and V is TRBV12-3 or TRBV12-4; D is unclear. The CDR3 is 13 residues long. V dropped 4 bases and J dropped 0 bases, with 4 bases sitting between them.

This clone appeared once. CDR3 coding DNA: TGTGCCAGCAGCCAAGAAACTGGACAGCTTTACAATGAGCAGTTCTTC. Protein product: CASSQETGQLYNEQFF. This chain connects TRBV4-2 to TRBJ2-1, with a possible D match to TRBD1 (6 bases). Germline V CDR1 and CDR2: LGHNA, YNFKEQ. The germline V and J ends were trimmed by 0 bases and 4 bases, with 13 bases remaining between them. The CDR3 spans 16 residues.

J is TRBJ1-6 and V is TRBV21-1; TRBD1 is the table's D call, not checked against the DNA. TRBV21-1 represents a pseudogene. CDR3 length equals 17 residues. The CDR3 loop reads CASSKVTANPDNSPLHF. CDR3 sequence (DNA): TGTGCCAGCAGCAAAGTGACAGCTAATCCGGATAATTCACCCCTCCACTTT.

The genes are TRBV5-6 and TRBJ1-1; no reliable D call. The V end lost 0 bases, the J end lost 8 bases, and 8 bases lay between the germline ends. The length of the CDR3 is 12 residues. The germline V gene encodes CDR1 SGHDT and CDR2 YYEEEE. This CDR3 is CASSLVGREAFF. The CDR3 DNA reads as TGTGCCAGCAGCTTGGTGGGGAGGGAAGCTTTCTTT.

The chain has TRBV11-3 and TRBJ2-1; 8 nucleotides agree with TRBD2. In germline, CDR1 is SGHNT, CDR2 YENEEA. The CDR3 consists of 16 residues. Unmatched junction bases numbered 11, after V lost 5 bases and J lost 5 bases. CDR3 sequence reads: CASSPGGGRTNNEQFF. CDR3 coding DNA: TGTGCCAGCAGCCCCGGGGGGGGGAGGACCAACAATGAGCAGTTCTTC.

This chain joins TRBV4-3 and TRBJ1-2; D not resolved. Germline loops: CDR1 LGHNA, CDR2 YSLEER. This CDR3 spans 14 amino acids. V lost 0 bases and J lost 4, with 9 bases in between. In DNA, the CDR3 is TGCGCCAGCAGCCAAGAACGGTTACGCTATGGCTACACCTTC. Residues: CASSQERLRYGYTF.

V usage is TRBV30 and J usage is TRBJ2-2; the D gene is possibly TRBD2 (6 bases). The germline V and J ends were trimmed by 1 base and 6 bases, with 15 bases remaining between them. CDR1 and CDR2 (germline): GTSNPN, SVGIG (reference sequence). The CDR3 has 15 amino acids. This CDR3 reads CAWSDRTIVSGELFF. DNA for the CDR3: TGTGCCTGGAGTGACCGGACTATTGTTTCCGGGGAGCTGTTTTTT.